The source of this T cell receptor beta chain is a study of CD8+ T cells in alopecia areata. Overall study: Patients received oral tofacitinib, 5 to 10 mg twice daily, for moderate-to-severe alopecia areata. Overall study findings and caveats: Under tofacitinib, numerous expanded lesional clonotypes remained detectable in scalp and blood. Within the top 100, expanded CD8+ clones significantly decreased with tofacitinib, as did scalp clonality.

Trimming removed 1 base from V and 0 bases from J, with 18 bases in between. This CDR3 is 19 amino acids long. The germline V gene has CDR1 LNHDA and CDR2 SQIVND (reference sequence). The treatment was: oral pan-JAK inhibitor, 5-10 mg twice daily. Specimens obtained from alopecia areata patients comprised lesional scalp punch biopsies and peripheral blood. About this clone: Its specificity is not known.

Extracted RNA was reverse transcribed into cDNA, the sequencing template. This table comes from immunoSEQ multiplex PCR, and its TCRdb copy is limited to in-frame clones, with some not included. The table shows fewer than 250,000 clones, with about two fifths occurring only once. The specimen comprised CD4+ T cells sorted from blood, sampled at approximately week 34, from a patient treated with tofacitinib. This chain connects TRBV19 to TRBJ2-2; no definite D call. The clonotype originates from a human donor with alopecia areata. CDR3 sequence (DNA): TGTGCCAGTAGTATAGGGGTATTGGGCAGGCTATCGAACACCGGGGAGCTGTTTTTT. Encoded protein: CASSIGVLGRLSNTGELFF.